The table lists the clone carrying this TCR beta chain with a few counts. The sample belongs to a study of T cells in Graves' hyperthyroidism and ophthalmopathy. Patients aged 18 to 65 had newly diagnosed hyperthyroidism that had lasted under 2 months. Using RNA transcripts as the source, TCR beta CDR3 regions were amplified. HTBI primers were the set used in a first-round RT-PCR of the TCR CDR3. TCRdb redid the calling of the multiplex PCR reads with MiXCR, one entry per CDR3 protein. The data contain about 130,000 distinct CDR3 sequences, around 21% of them singletons. Germline V CDR1 and CDR2: SGHRS, YFSETQ. The CDR3 consists of 17 residues. Unmatched junction bases numbered 6, after V lost 3 bases and J lost 1 base.

The rearrangement links TRBV5-1 to TRBJ2-6; the match to TRBD1 covers 8 bases. Material for sequencing was blood. This sequence originates from a woman aged 50 to 60 with Graves' hyperthyroidism that later progressed to Graves' ophthalmopathy. CDR3 in DNA: TGCGCCAGCAGCTCCGGGACAGGAATGTCTGGGGCCAACGTCCTGACTTTC. As protein: CASSSGTGMSGANVLTF.